The clone carrying this TCR beta chain is labeled as medium-sized. CD4 and CD8 responders that proliferated in the reaction were FACS-sorted. These data belong to a study of graft-versus-host responses after intestinal transplantation. Study in general: Uniformly, recipients were administered anti-thymocyte globulin induction with subsequent tacrolimus and steroids for roughly three years. Findings and caveats of the study: Some GvH clones appeared in ileal mucosa or blood before recipient bone marrow. GvH clone levels peaked in circulation, and this peak was associated with early post-transplant HvG declines.

TCRdb's table, derived via immunoSEQ multiplex PCR, lists solely in-frame clones and lacks some. The sample carries more than 4,000 clones, 25% to 30% recorded once. The V end lost 7 bases, the J end lost 11 bases, and 15 bases lay between the germline ends. Germline V gives CDR1 MNHEY, CDR2 SVGAGI. The CDR3 sequence is 13 residues long. The sequences come from alloreactive CD4+ T cells from a mixed lymphocyte reaction culture, collected before transplantation. Subset here: CFSE-low proliferating T cells sorted from approximately six-day pre-transplant mixed lymphocyte reaction (GvH or HvG direction). The clonotype originates from a human patient who was an organ donor for intestinal transplantation. The V call is TRBV6-5, the J call TRBJ1-6, with a tentative D call TRBD1 (6 bases). The CDR3: CASNRGQSTPLHF. CDR3 coding DNA: TGTGCCAGCAATAGAGGACAGTCTACACCCCTCCACTTT.